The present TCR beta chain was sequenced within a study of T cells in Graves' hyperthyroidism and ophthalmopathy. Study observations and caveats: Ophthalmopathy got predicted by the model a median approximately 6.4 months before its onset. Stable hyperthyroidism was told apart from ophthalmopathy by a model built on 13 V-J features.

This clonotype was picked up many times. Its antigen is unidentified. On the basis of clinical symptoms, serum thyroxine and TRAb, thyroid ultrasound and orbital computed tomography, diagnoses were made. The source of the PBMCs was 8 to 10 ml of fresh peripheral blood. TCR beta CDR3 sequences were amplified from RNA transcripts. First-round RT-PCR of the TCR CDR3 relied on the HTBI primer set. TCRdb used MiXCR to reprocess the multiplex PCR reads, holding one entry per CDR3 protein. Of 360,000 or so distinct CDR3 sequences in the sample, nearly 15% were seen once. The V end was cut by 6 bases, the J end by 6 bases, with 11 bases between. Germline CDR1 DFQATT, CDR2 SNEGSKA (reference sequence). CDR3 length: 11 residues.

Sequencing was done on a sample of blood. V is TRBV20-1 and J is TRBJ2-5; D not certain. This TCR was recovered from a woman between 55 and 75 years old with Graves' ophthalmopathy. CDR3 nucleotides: TGCAGTGCACCTCTAGTCAAGACCCAGTACTTC. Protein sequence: CSAPLVKTQYF.